Described below is a single T cell receptor beta chain sequence and its context. This entry comes from a study of OX40 agonist ivuxolimab in advanced cancers. CDR3 length equals 12 residues. V was pared by 6 bases and J by 4 bases, with 4 bases between. Germline assignment: CDR1 LNHDA and CDR2 SQIVND (reference sequence). Sequencing was performed with immunoSEQ multiplex PCR; in TCRdb, only in-frame clones are kept and a portion is missing. The data show tens of thousands of clones, roughly 94% seen once. The chain joins TRBV19 to TRBJ1-6; D remains ambiguous. The sequence was collected from an adult with an advanced solid tumor such as melanoma, head and neck, liver or kidney cancer. Sequences were derived from CD4+ or CD8+ T cells sorted from blood, sampled in a trial of the OX40 agonist ivuxolimab. The CDR3 loop reads CASSQYNSPLHF. The CDR3 DNA follows: TGTGCCAGTAGCCAGTATAATTCACCCCTCCACTTT. Supplemented by reference TRBV19 and TRBJ1-6, the full variable domain reads DGGITQSPKYLFRKEGQNVTLSCEQNLNHDAMYWYRQDPGQGLRLIYYSQIVNDFQKGDIAEGYSVSREKKESFPLTVTSAQKNPTAFYLCASSQYNSPLHFGNGTRLTVT.